The 17 T cell receptor beta chains presented below share a single source sample, sequenced in a study of circulating CD8 cells and anti-PD-1 response in melanoma. Using approximately 15 ng of total RNA, TCR libraries were made with the QIAseq Immune Repertoire TCR panel. TCRdb independently ran MiXCR on the reads; one entry per CDR3 protein. The sample holds hundreds of distinct CDR3 sequences, about 6.5% seen once. Four subsets defined by PD-1 and/or TIGIT were sorted from live CD3+CD8+TCRalphabeta+ cells. This specimen consisted of CD8+ T cells from PBMCs, obtained at baseline or after one month of anti-PD-1 therapy (not recorded which). These receptors originate from a human donor with melanoma.

By share, this clonotype ranks as large. This chain connects TRBV29-1 to TRBJ2-2; TRBD1 agrees at 10 bases. This CDR3 has 14 residues. Germline loops: CDR1 SQVTM, CDR2 ANQGSEA. V was clipped by 7 bases and J by 3 bases; unmatched bases: 5. In nucleotides, the CDR3 is TGCAGCGGACAGGGGGCTGGGGACACCGGGGAGCTGTTTTTT. It translates to CSGQGAGDTGELFF.

By share of the sample, this clonotype is medium-sized. The chain links TRBV29-1 to TRBJ2-4; D may match TRBD1 or TRBD2 (5 bases each). V dropped 4 bases and J dropped 7 bases, with 23 bases sitting between them. The CDR3 consists of 16 residues. The germline V gene has CDR1 SQVTM and CDR2 ANQGSEA. This CDR3 reads CSVVASRGAHRNIQYF. The DNA for the CDR3 is TGCAGCGTTGTTGCCTCACGAGGGGCCCACCGGAACATTCAGTACTTC.

This clonotype is medium-sized by share. V gene TRBV4-1 combines with J gene TRBJ2-2; either TRBD1 or TRBD2 may supply D (6 bases each). Trimming cost V 4 bases and J 5 bases, with 20 bases left between them. The CDR3 has 17 residues. Germline loops: CDR1 MGHRA, CDR2 YSYEKL. The CDR3 region is CASSPRGGHLGTGELFF. CDR3 nucleotides: TGCGCCAGCAGCCCGCGAGGGGGGCACCTTGGGACCGGGGAGCTGTTTTTT.

This clonotype ranks as large. The chain couples TRBV5-1 to TRBJ2-7, with 8 bases lining up with TRBD2. J was trimmed by 2 bases and V by 4 bases; bases with no gene match: 5. The CDR3 spans 14 residues. Per the germline V gene, CDR1 is SGHRS and CDR2 is YFSETQ. The CDR3 loop is CASSLGGLAYEQYF. The CDR3 nucleotides are TGCGCCAGCAGCCTGGGGGGACTAGCCTACGAGCAGTACTTC.

This clonotype is categorized as medium-sized. The junction departs from germline at one end; a sequencing error may be responsible. This chain uses TRBV4-1 with TRBJ2-7, with TRBD2 matching over 9 bases. Germline assignment: CDR1 MGHRA and CDR2 YSYEKL. The CDR3 totals 16 residues. CDR3 nucleotides: TGCGCCAGCAGCCAAGAGGCGGCGGGGGGGCTGTACGAGCGGTACTTC. Translation gives CASSQEAAGGLYERYF.

This clonotype was seen only a few times. It may be a read error: a sequence one base away is much more abundant. For the CDR3, the DNA is TGTGCCAGCAGTTTTGAAGGGGGCTACAATGAGCTGTTCTTC. This sequence encodes CASSFEGGYNELFF. This rearrangement joins TRBV28 to TRBJ2-1, with 7 bases fitting TRBD1. The CDR3 spans 14 residues. Germline loops: CDR1 MDHEN, CDR2 SYDVKM.

As for this clonotype: Germline and junction disagree at one end, which may indicate a read error. The chain uses TRBV6-1 and TRBJ2-5; 9 bases map to TRBD2. The CDR3 has 15 residues. Germline lookup yields CDR1 MNHNS and CDR2 SASEGT. The CDR3 nucleotides are TGTGCCAGCAGTGAGTCGCTAGCGGGGCCAGGGACCCAGCACTTC. Protein: CASSESLAGPGTQHF.

By sample fraction, this clonotype is medium-sized (0.01 to 0.1%). The chain employs TRBV23-1 and TRBJ2-3, with 9 bases matching TRBD2. TRBV23-1 is identified as an open reading frame with a role that is uncertain. With 1 base clipped from V and 2 bases from J, the junction kept 10 bases outside the gene matches. The CDR3 is 18 amino acids. CDR3 bases: TGCGCCAGCAGTCAATTCCCCCCGACTAGCGGATACACAGATACGCAGTATTTT. It is translated as CASSQFPPTSGYTDTQYF.

Sample share makes this clonotype medium-sized. The chain links TRBV28 to TRBJ2-6; D is undetermined. The CDR3 loop spans 17 amino acids. From germline, CDR1 is MDHEN and CDR2 SYDVKM. V was shortened by 4 bases and J by 0 bases, with 13 bases between the two germline ends. The CDR3 DNA is TGTGCCAGCAGTTCCCTGACAATAAGCTCTGGGGCCAACGTCCTGACTTTC. It yields the protein CASSSLTISSGANVLTF. Full variable domain (missing parts from reference TRBV28 and TRBJ2-6): DVKVTQSSRYLVKRTGEKVFLECVQDMDHENMFWYRQDPGLGLRLIYFSYDVKMKEKGDIPEGYSVSREKKERFSLILESASTNQTSMYLCASSSLTISSGANVLTFGAGSRLTVL.

This clonotype has more than one count but fewer than ten. The V gene is TRBV29-1, the J gene TRBJ2-6; 7 bases line up with TRBD1. From germline, CDR1 is SQVTM and CDR2 ANQGSEA. V trimming: 3 bases; J trimming: 0 bases; junction bases outside the gene matches: 2. The CDR3 contains 15 residues. The CDR3 DNA is TGCAGCGTTGAGTCAGGGGGCTCTGGGGCCAACGTCCTGACTTTC. It is translated as CSVESGGSGANVLTF.

About this clonotype: This clone may be a read error of a much larger clone one base away. The gene calls are TRBV20-1 and TRBJ1-1; 10 bases agree with TRBD1. This CDR3 has 14 residues. The germline CDR1 and CDR2 sequences are DFQATT and SNEGSKA (reference sequence). The CDR3 protein is CNAREGTGVTEAFF. The CDR3 coding sequence is TGCAATGCTAGAGAGGGGACAGGGGTGACTGAAGCTTTCTTT.

In this sample, this clonotype is medium-sized. The gene calls are TRBV25-1 and TRBJ1-4; a possible D gene is TRBD1 (6 bases). The CDR3 loop spans 15 amino acids. Germline V gene data show CDR1 as MGHDK and CDR2 as SYGVNS. The ends were cut back, 3 bases at V and 5 bases at J, with 13 bases in the middle. This CDR3 is CASSDGGGRNEKLFF. The CDR3 DNA sequence: TGTGCCAGCAGTGATGGAGGGGGAAGGAATGAAAAACTGTTTTTT.

This clonotype occurred a few times. The chain's CDR3 is CASGGIPDTQYF. The CDR3 DNA sequence: TGTGCCAGCGGGGGAATCCCAGATACGCAGTATTTT. The V and J genes are TRBV27 and TRBJ2-3, with D perhaps TRBD1 or TRBD2 (5 bases each). The CDR3 covers 12 residues. In germline, CDR1 is MNHEY, CDR2 SMNVEV (reference sequence). Between the trimmed V and J ends, which lost 8 bases and 4 bases, there was a span of 10 bases.

In this sample, this clonotype is medium-sized (0.01 to 0.1%). The chain is built from TRBV20-1 and TRBJ2-2, with 10 bases fitting TRBD2. Losses at the gene ends were 4 bases for V and 3 bases for J; bases not matched to a gene: 8. CDR1 is DFQATT and CDR2 is SNEGSKA in the germline V gene (reference sequence). This CDR3 has 16 amino acids. The CDR3 sequence: CSATPPLAGDTGELFF. CDR3 bases: TGCAGTGCTACCCCCCCTCTAGCGGGGGACACCGGGGAGCTGTTTTTT.

By share of the sample, this clonotype is large. This chain links TRBV5-6 with TRBJ2-1; D unclear. Trimming took 1 base from V and 2 from J, leaving 7 bases between them. The CDR3 runs 14 residues. Germline loops: CDR1 SGHDT, CDR2 YYEEEE. This CDR3 reads CASSLTSTYNEQFF. DNA for the CDR3: TGTGCCAGCAGCTTGACTTCCACCTACAATGAGCAGTTCTTC.

This clonotype is labeled as medium-sized. The chain combines TRBV20-1 with TRBJ1-1; 10 nucleotides line up with TRBD1. Germline V gives CDR1 DFQATT, CDR2 SNEGSKA (reference sequence). V dropped 0 bases and J dropped 5; count of bases not matched to a gene: 3. The CDR3 length is 14 residues. CDR3 coding DNA: TGCAGTGCTAGAGAGGGGACAGGGGTGACTGAAGCTTTCTTT. Translating gives CSAREGTGVTEAFF.

This clonotype is judged large. The CDR3 DNA reads as TGTGCCAGCAGGGGGCCCGACCAAGAGACCCAGTACTTC. This sequence encodes CASRGPDQETQYF. This chain links TRBV2 with TRBJ2-5, with D perhaps TRBD1 (5 bases). Trimming took 6 bases from V and 0 from J, leaving 8 bases between them. The CDR3 contains 13 residues. The germline V gene has CDR1 SNHLY and CDR2 FYNNEI. Filled out from reference TRBV2 and TRBJ2-5, the complete variable domain reads EPEVTQTPSHQVTQMGQEVILRCVPISNHLYFYWYRQILGQKVEFLVSFYNNEISEKSEIFDDQFSVERPDGSNFTLKIRSTKLEDSAMYFCASRGPDQETQYFGPGTRLLVL.